The clone carrying this T cell receptor (beta chain) was recorded a few times. This record belongs to a study of patients and donors after allogeneic stem cell transplantation. A single record per CDR3 protein comes from TCRdb applying MiXCR to the RT-PCR reads. The sample yields 400,000 to 450,000 distinct CDR3 sequences, approximately 16% seen once. This clonotype was obtained from a human donor who was either an allogeneic HSCT recipient or a stem cell or donor lymphocyte infusion donor (not recorded which). It is not recorded whose cells these are; they may come from a transplant donor. Sequenced: blood, either unsorted or a sorted T cell fraction (not recorded which).

For the CDR3, the DNA is TGTGCCAGCAGCTTAGGACCTAGTGGGACCGGGGAGCTGTTTTTT. Translation gives CASSLGPSGTGELFF. The chain is built from TRBV7-2 and TRBJ2-2; D gene ambiguous. The V end was cut by 1 base, the J end by 5 bases, with 11 bases between. Germline CDR1 SGHTA, CDR2 FQGNSA. The CDR3 totals 15 residues.